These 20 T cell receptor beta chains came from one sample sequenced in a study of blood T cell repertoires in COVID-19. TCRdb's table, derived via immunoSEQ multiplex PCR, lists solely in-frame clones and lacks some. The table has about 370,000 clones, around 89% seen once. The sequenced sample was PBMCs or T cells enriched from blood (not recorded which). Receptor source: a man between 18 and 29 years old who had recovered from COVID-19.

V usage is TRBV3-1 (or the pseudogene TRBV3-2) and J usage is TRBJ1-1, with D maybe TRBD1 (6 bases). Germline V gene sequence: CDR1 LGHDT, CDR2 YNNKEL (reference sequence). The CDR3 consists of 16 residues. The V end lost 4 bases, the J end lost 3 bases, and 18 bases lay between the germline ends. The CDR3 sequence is CASSPHSTEGDTEAFF. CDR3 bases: TGTGCCAGCAGCCCCCACTCGACAGAGGGGGACACTGAAGCTTTCTTT.

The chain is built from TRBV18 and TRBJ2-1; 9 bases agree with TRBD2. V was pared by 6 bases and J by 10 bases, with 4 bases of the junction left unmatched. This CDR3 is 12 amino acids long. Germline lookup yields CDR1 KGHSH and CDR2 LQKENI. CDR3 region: CASSPSGKEQFF. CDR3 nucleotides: TGTGCCAGCTCCCCTAGCGGGAAGGAGCAGTTCTTC.

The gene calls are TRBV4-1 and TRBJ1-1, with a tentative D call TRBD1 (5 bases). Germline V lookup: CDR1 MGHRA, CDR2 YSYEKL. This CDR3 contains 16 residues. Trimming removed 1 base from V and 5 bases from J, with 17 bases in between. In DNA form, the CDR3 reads TGCGCCAGCAGCCAAGTAACAGGCCCCCGAGGAACTGAAGCTTTCTTT. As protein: CASSQVTGPRGTEAFF.

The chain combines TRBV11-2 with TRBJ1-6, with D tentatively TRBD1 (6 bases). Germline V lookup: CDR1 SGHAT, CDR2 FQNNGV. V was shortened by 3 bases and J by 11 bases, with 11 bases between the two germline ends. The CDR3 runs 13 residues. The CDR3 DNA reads TGTGCCAGCAGCTTCCAGGGGCGGACACCCCTCCACTTT. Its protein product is CASSFQGRTPLHF.

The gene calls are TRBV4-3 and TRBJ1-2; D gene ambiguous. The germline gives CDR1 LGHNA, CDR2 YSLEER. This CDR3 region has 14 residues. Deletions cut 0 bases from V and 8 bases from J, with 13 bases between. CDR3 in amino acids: CASSQETTFGGYTF. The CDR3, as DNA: TGCGCCAGCAGCCAAGAAACGACCTTCGGGGGCTACACCTTC.

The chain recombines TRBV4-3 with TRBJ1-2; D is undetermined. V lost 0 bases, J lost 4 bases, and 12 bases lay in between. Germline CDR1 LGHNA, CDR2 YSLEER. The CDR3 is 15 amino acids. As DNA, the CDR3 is TGCGCCAGCAGCCAAGATCAGGTGGTCGGCTATGGCTACACCTTC. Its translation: CASSQDQVVGYGYTF.

CDR3 DNA sequence: TGCGCCAGCGGACTGACATGGGTTTGGGACGAGCAGTACTTC. It yields the protein CASGLTWVWDEQYF. The J gene is TRBJ2-7, the V gene TRBV5-1; the D gene is possibly TRBD2 (5 bases). The CDR3 totals 14 residues. V was cut by 7 bases and J by 5 bases, with 19 bases left in between. Germline lookup yields CDR1 SGHRS and CDR2 YFSETQ.

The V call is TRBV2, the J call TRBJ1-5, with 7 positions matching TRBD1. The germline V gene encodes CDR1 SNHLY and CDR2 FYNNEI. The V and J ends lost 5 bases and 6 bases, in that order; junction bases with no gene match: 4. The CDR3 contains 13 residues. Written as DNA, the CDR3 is TGTGCCAGCAGTACCTACAGGGGTCAGCCCCAGCATTTT. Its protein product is CASSTYRGQPQHF.

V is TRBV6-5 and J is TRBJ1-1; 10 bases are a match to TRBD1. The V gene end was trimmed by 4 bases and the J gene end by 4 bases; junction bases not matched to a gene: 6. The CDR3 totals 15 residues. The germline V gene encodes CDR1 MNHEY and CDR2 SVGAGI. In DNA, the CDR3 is TGTGCCAGCAGTTCCCGGGACAGGGGAACCACTGAAGCTTTCTTT. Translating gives CASSSRDRGTTEAFF.

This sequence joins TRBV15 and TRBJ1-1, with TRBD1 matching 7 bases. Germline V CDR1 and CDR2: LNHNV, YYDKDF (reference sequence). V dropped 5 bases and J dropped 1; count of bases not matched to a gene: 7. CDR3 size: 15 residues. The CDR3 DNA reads TGTGCCACCAGCTTACGACAGGGCCCGAACACTGAAGCTTTCTTT. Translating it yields CATSLRQGPNTEAFF.

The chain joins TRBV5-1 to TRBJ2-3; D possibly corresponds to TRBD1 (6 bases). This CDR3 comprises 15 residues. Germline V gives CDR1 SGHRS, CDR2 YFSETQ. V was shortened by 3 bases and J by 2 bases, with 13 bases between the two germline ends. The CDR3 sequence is CASSYDRPNTDTQYF. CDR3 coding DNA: TGCGCCAGCAGCTATGACAGGCCGAACACAGATACGCAGTATTTT.

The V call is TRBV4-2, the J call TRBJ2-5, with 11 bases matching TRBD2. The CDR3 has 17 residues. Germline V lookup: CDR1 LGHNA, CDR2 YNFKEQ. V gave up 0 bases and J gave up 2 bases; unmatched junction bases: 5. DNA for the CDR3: TGTGCCAGCAGCCAAGAGGCTAGCGGGAGGACTCAAGAGACCCAGTACTTC. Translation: CASSQEASGRTQETQYF.

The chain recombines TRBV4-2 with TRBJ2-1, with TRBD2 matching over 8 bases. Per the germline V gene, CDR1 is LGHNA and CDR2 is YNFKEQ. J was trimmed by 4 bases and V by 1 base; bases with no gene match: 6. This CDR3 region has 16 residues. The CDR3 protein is CASSQVGSGIYNEQFF. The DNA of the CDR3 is TGTGCCAGCAGCCAAGTTGGTAGCGGGATTTACAATGAGCAGTTCTTC.

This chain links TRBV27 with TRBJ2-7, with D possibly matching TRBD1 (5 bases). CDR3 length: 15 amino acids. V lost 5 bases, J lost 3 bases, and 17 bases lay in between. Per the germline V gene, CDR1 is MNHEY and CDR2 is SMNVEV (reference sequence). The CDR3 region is CASSQYLKQDYEQYF. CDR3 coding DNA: TGTGCCAGCAGTCAATATCTTAAACAGGACTACGAGCAGTACTTC.

The CDR3: CASSENPREGAKNIQYF. CDR3 DNA sequence: TGTGCCAGCAGTGAAAATCCCAGGGAGGGAGCCAAAAACATTCAGTACTTC. The chain couples TRBV28 to TRBJ2-4; 7 bases match TRBD2. The germline V gene has CDR1 MDHEN and CDR2 SYDVKM. V shed 5 bases, J shed 0 bases, and the junction held 10 bases outside the gene matches. This CDR3 contains 17 residues.

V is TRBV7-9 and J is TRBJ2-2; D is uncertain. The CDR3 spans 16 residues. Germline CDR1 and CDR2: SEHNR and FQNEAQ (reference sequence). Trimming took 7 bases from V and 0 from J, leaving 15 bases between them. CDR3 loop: CASTPSPAPNTGELFF. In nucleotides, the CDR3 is TGTGCCAGCACCCCGAGTCCAGCGCCGAACACCGGGGAGCTGTTTTTT. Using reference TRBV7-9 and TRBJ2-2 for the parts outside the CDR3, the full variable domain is DTGVSQNPRHKITKRGQNVTFRCDPISEHNRLYWYRQTLGQGPEFLTYFQNEAQLEKSRLLSDRFSAERPKGSFSTLEIQRTEQGDSAMYLCASTPSPAPNTGELFFGEGSRLTVL.

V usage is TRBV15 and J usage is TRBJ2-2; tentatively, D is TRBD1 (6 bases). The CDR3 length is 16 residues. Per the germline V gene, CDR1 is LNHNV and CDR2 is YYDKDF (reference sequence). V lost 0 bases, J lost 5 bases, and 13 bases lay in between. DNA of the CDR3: TGTGCCACCAGCAGAGATCAGGGGTCCCTTACCGGGGAGCTGTTTTTT. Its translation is CATSRDQGSLTGELFF. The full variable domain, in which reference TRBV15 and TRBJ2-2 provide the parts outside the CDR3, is DAMVIQNPRYQVTQFGKPVTLSCSQTLNHNVMYWYQQKSSQAPKLLFHYYDKDFNNEADTPDNFQSRRPNTSFCFLDIRSPGLGDTAMYLCATSRDQGSLTGELFFGEGSRLTVL.

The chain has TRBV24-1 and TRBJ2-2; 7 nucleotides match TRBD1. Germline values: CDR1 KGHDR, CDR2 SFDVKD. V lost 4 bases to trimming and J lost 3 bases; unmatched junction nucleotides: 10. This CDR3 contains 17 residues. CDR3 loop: CATSENLRQGYTGELFF. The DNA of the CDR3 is TGTGCCACCAGTGAAAACTTGCGACAGGGATACACCGGGGAGCTGTTTTTT.

The CDR3 DNA sequence: TGTGCCAGCTCACCAACAGCGGGACAAACCTACGAGCAGTACTTC. Translating gives CASSPTAGQTYEQYF. The rearrangement links TRBV18 to TRBJ2-7, with a tentative D call TRBD2 (7 bases). V lost 2 bases to trimming and J lost 2 bases, with 13 bases between them. The CDR3 loop spans 15 amino acids. The germline CDR1 and CDR2 sequences are KGHSH and LQKENI. The full variable domain, completed using reference TRBV18 and TRBJ2-7, is NAGVMQNPRHLVRRRGQEARLRCSPMKGHSHVYWYRQLPEEGLKFMVYLQKENIIDESGMPKERFSAEFPKEGPSILRIQQVVRGDSAAYFCASSPTAGQTYEQYFGPGTRLTVT.

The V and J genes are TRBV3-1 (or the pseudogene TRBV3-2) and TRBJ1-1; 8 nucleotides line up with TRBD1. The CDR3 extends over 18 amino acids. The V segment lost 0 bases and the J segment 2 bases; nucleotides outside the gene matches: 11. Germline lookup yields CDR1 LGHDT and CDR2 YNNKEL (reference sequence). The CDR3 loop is CASSQDYIRGPINTEAFF. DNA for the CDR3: TGTGCCAGCAGCCAAGATTATATCAGGGGGCCTATAAACACTGAAGCTTTCTTT.